These 30 T cell receptor beta chains were all obtained from the same sample, sequenced in a study of cytomegalovirus exposure and HLA in healthy donors. The PCR had 60 Vbeta and 13 Jbeta primers. This table comes from immunoSEQ multiplex PCR, and its TCRdb copy is limited to in-frame clones, with some not included. The profile covers about 130,000 clones, with more than 65% appearing a single time and 2.6% taken by the ten largest. The sequencing input was PBMCs. Receptor source: a woman aged 60-70 years in good health and CMV-seropositive.

V and J are TRBV19 and TRBJ1-2; TRBD1 matches at 9 bases. Germline V lookup: CDR1 LNHDA, CDR2 SQIVND (reference sequence). The CDR3 runs 17 residues. J gave up 5 bases and V 4 bases, and 14 bases lay outside the gene matches. The CDR3 sequence: CASSTLIGTGRLYGYTF. The CDR3 DNA reads as TGTGCCAGTAGTACCCTAATCGGGACAGGGAGGTTATATGGCTACACCTTC.

Only a few counts were recorded for this clone. The chain uses TRBV7-9 and TRBJ2-1; 7 bases line up with TRBD2. Germline trimming cut 1 base from V and 13 bases from J; bases unmatched to any gene: 13. This CDR3 comprises 15 residues. From germline, CDR1 is SEHNR and CDR2 FQNEAQ (reference sequence). The CDR3, as DNA: TGTGCCAGCAGCTTAGGCCTAGCGGAACAAGAGGCCCAGTTCTTC. Translated, it gives CASSLGLAEQEAQFF.

The chain employs TRBV7-6 and TRBJ1-5; no reliable D call. Looked up from germline, CDR1 is SGHVS and CDR2 is FNYEAQ. The CDR3 has 14 amino acids. Trimming removed 5 bases from V and 4 bases from J, with 12 bases in between. CDR3 loop: CASSPWAANQPQHF. As DNA, the CDR3 is TGTGCCAGCAGCCCTTGGGCCGCGAATCAGCCCCAGCATTTT. The full variable domain, in which reference TRBV7-6 and TRBJ1-5 provide the parts outside the CDR3, is GAGVSQSPRYKVTKRGQDVALRCDPISGHVSLYWYRQALGQGPEFLTYFNYEAQQDKSGLPNDRFSAERPEGSISTLTIQRTEQRDSAMYRCASSPWAANQPQHFGDGTRLSIL.

The CDR3 loop is CASSWAGDGYTF. The DNA of the CDR3 is TGTGCCAGCAGCTGGGCCGGGGATGGCTACACCTTC. The J gene is TRBJ1-2, the V gene TRBV6-1; no clear D. V lost 6 bases and J lost 6, with 11 bases in between. CDR3 size: 12 residues. The germline CDR1 and CDR2 sequences are MNHNS and SASEGT.

The chain links TRBV10-3 to TRBJ2-5; TRBD2 is a possible D gene (5 bases). The V end lost 1 base, the J end lost 1 base, and 10 bases lay between the germline ends. The CDR3 totals 15 residues. Germline V gives CDR1 ENHRY, CDR2 SYGVKD. CDR3 nucleotides: TGTGCCATCAGTGAGTTAATGGACTTCCAAGAGACCCAGTACTTC. This sequence encodes CAISELMDFQETQYF.

This clone was seen a few times. The V call is TRBV5-1, the J call TRBJ2-1, with 13 bases that match TRBD2. V trimming: 4 bases; J trimming: 8 bases; junction bases outside the gene matches: 6. The CDR3 length is 15 residues. In germline, CDR1 is SGHRS, CDR2 YFSETQ. The CDR3 DNA sequence: TGCGCCAGCAGCCCCTGGACTAGCGGGGGCGATGAGCAGTTCTTC. It encodes CASSPWTSGGDEQFF. Filled out from reference TRBV5-1 and TRBJ2-1, the complete variable domain reads KAGVTQTPRYLIKTRGQQVTLSCSPISGHRSVSWYQQTPGQGLQFLFEYFSETQRNKGNFPGRFSGRQFSNSRSEMNVSTLELGDSALYLCASSPWTSGGDEQFFGPGTRLTVL.

This CDR3 reads CASSAELAGTGELFF. The CDR3 DNA is TGTGCCAGCAGCGCGGAGCTGGCGGGGACCGGGGAGCTGTTTTTT. V and J are TRBV9 and TRBJ2-2; maybe TRBD2 (6 bases). The length of the CDR3 is 15 residues. Trimming shortened V by 3 bases and J by 5 bases, and 14 bases separated the two germline ends. Germline assignment: CDR1 SGDLS and CDR2 YYNGEE.

The chain links TRBV7-3 to TRBJ2-7; weak D call: TRBD2 (6 bases). The CDR3 consists of 15 residues. V dropped 2 bases and J dropped 7 bases, with 18 bases sitting between them. CDR1 and CDR2 (germline): SGHTA, FQGTGA. In DNA, the CDR3 is TGTGCCAGCAGCTTATTTGGGGCGGGGCTTGATGAGCAGTACTTC. Translating gives CASSLFGAGLDEQYF.

The J gene is TRBJ2-1, the V gene TRBV4-2; the D is unclear. This CDR3 spans 16 amino acids. Germline loops: CDR1 LGHNA, CDR2 YNFKEQ. Trimming left V 4 bases short and J 0 bases short, with 13 bases between. The CDR3 sequence is CASSPSTTSSYNEQFF. In DNA form, the CDR3 reads TGTGCCAGCAGCCCTAGTACGACTTCCTCCTACAATGAGCAGTTCTTC.

This chain uses TRBV5-1 with TRBJ2-7; TRBD2 agrees at 16 bases. This CDR3 is 17 amino acids long. J gave up 3 bases and V 4 bases, and 7 bases lay outside the gene matches. Germline V gene lookup returns CDR1 SGHRS and CDR2 YFSETQ. The CDR3 region has the DNA TGCGCCAGCAGCCCGGGACTAGCGGGGGGGTTTTTCTACGAGCAGTACTTC. Translated: CASSPGLAGGFFYEQYF.

The chain combines TRBV29-1 with TRBJ2-7, with D tentatively TRBD1 (5 bases). CDR3 length: 13 amino acids. The V gene's germline CDR1 is SQVTM and CDR2 ANQGSEA. Trimming stripped 5 bases from V and 0 bases from J, with 11 bases between. CDR3 protein: CSVYTGDSYEQYF. CDR3 coding DNA: TGCAGCGTTTATACAGGCGACTCCTACGAGCAGTACTTC.

The chain joins TRBV11-3 to TRBJ2-3; no clear D gene. V gave up 0 bases and J gave up 6 bases, with 10 bases separating them. This CDR3 has 14 amino acids. CDR1 and CDR2 from the germline V gene are SGHNT and YENEEA. In DNA, the CDR3 is TGTGCCAGCAGCTTAGACGCTGACACGGATACGCAGTATTTT. As protein: CASSLDADTDTQYF.

The CDR3 region has the DNA TGTGCCAGTAGTAATTCGGGGGGGAGCAAAAACATTCAGTACTTC. This gives the protein CASSNSGGSKNIQYF. The chain links TRBV19 to TRBJ2-4, with 8 bases lining up with TRBD2. The junction had 5 bases not matched to a gene; V was cut back by 4 bases and J by 3 bases. The V gene's germline CDR1 is LNHDA and CDR2 SQIVND (reference sequence). The CDR3 is 15 amino acids.

This clone was recorded once. The gene calls are TRBV11-2 and TRBJ1-2; 9 nucleotides align to TRBD1. Trimming at V came to 4 bases and at J to 4 bases, leaving 7 bases not matched to a gene. The CDR3 runs to 15 residues. CDR1 SGHAT and CDR2 FQNNGV come from the germline V gene. CDR3 bases: TGTGCCAGCAGCTACACAGGGGGCGAAGGCTATGGCTACACCTTC. Translation gives CASSYTGGEGYGYTF.

This chain joins TRBV7-2 and TRBJ2-3; D might be TRBD1 (6 bases). V was pared by 4 bases and J by 5 bases, with 16 bases between. Per the germline V gene, CDR1 is SGHTA and CDR2 is FQGNSA. CDR3 length equals 15 residues. Written as DNA, the CDR3 is TGTGCCAGCAGCTCTCTTCAGGGGCGGGTAGATACGCAGTATTTT. Protein product: CASSSLQGRVDTQYF.

The chain combines TRBV5-1 with TRBJ2-5, with 8 bases matching TRBD2. The end of the DNA aligns better with TRBJ2-7, so the J call may be wrong. CDR3 length: 14 residues. Per the germline V gene, CDR1 is SGHRS and CDR2 is YFSETQ. CDR3 DNA: TGCGCCAGCAGCTTGGAGCGGGGGTTGTACGAGCAGTACTTC. Translating it yields CASSLERGLYEQYF.

As regards this clone: An end of the junction does not agree with germline; a read error may underlie this. J is TRBJ1-5 and V is TRBV7-7; maybe TRBD1 (5 bases). The CDR3 length is 13 residues. The germline gives CDR1 SSHAT, CDR2 FNYEAQ (reference sequence). CDR3 region: CASSPGGNQPQHF. CDR3 DNA: TGTGCTAGCAGCCCGGGGGGCAATCAGCCCCAGCATTTT. Supplemented by reference TRBV7-7 and TRBJ1-5, the full variable domain reads GAGVSQSPRYKVTKRGQDVTLRCDPISSHATLYWYQQALGQGPEFLTYFNYEAQPDKSGLPSDRFSAERPEGSISTLTIQRTEQRDSAMYRCASSPGGNQPQHFGDGTRLSIL.

The chain combines TRBV29-1 with TRBJ2-1, with a possible D match to TRBD2 (7 bases). Trimming left V 3 bases short and J 2 bases short, with 14 bases between. The CDR3 length is 15 residues. Germline CDR1 reads SQVTM; CDR2 reads ANQGSEA. The CDR3 nucleotides are TGCAGCGTTGAGGGCGCGGGGGCGCCCTACAATGAGCAGTTCTTC. Its protein product is CSVEGAGAPYNEQFF.

The chain employs TRBV13 and TRBJ2-2, with a weak D call TRBD2 (6 bases). Germline assignment: CDR1 PRHDT and CDR2 FYEKMQ (reference sequence). The V and J ends lost 5 bases and 1 base respectively, with 11 bases between them. CDR3 length: 15 amino acids. The CDR3 sequence is CASSPPGVNTGELFF. The CDR3 DNA reads as TGTGCCAGCAGCCCGCCGGGGGTGAACACCGGGGAGCTGTTTTTT.

This chain connects TRBV6-5 to TRBJ1-4, with D possibly being TRBD1 (5 bases). V was pared by 2 bases and J by 3 bases, with 7 bases between. The V gene's germline CDR1 is MNHEY and CDR2 SVGAGI. The CDR3 length is 14 residues. The CDR3 DNA reads TGTGCCAGCAGTTACGGGGCAGCTAATGAAAAACTGTTTTTT. Protein product: CASSYGAANEKLFF.

The chain employs TRBV2 and TRBJ2-7; possible D gene TRBD1, 6 bases. The V and J ends lost 3 bases and 3 bases respectively, with 15 bases between them. The CDR3 has 15 amino acids. Germline V lookup: CDR1 SNHLY, CDR2 FYNNEI. The CDR3 nucleotides are TGTGCCAGCAGTGAGGGGTCAGGGGTGGGCTACGAGCAGTACTTC. Its protein product is CASSEGSGVGYEQYF.

This chain connects TRBV27 to TRBJ2-7; possible D gene TRBD1, 5 bases. Germline CDR1 MNHEY, CDR2 SMNVEV (reference sequence). The germline V and J ends were trimmed by 7 bases and 1 base, with 11 bases remaining between them. This CDR3 region has 13 residues. CDR3 amino acids: CASIKAGSYEQYF. CDR3 nucleotide sequence: TGTGCCAGCATAAAAGCAGGGTCCTACGAGCAGTACTTC.

The chain recombines TRBV2 with TRBJ1-6; TRBD1 matches 9 bases. The germline V gene has CDR1 SNHLY and CDR2 FYNNEI. This CDR3 is built from 17 residues. After removal of 4 bases from V and 0 bases from J, the junction contained 4 bases not matched to a gene. CDR3 protein: CASSGGTGLSYNSPLHF. In DNA form, the CDR3 reads TGTGCCAGCAGTGGAGGGACAGGGCTCTCCTATAATTCACCCCTCCACTTT.

The chain employs TRBV10-3 and TRBJ2-2, with a weak D call TRBD1 (5 bases). The CDR3 spans 16 residues. The germline CDR1 and CDR2 sequences are ENHRY and SYGVKD. Trimming left V 10 bases short and J 1 base short, with 19 bases between. CDR3 sequence: CATSLIAGQNTGELFF. The CDR3 DNA reads as TGTGCCACCAGCCTTATCGCAGGGCAGAACACCGGGGAGCTGTTTTTT.

The V and J genes are TRBV7-9 and TRBJ2-5; 12 bases align to TRBD2. The V gene's germline CDR1 is SEHNR and CDR2 FQNEAQ (reference sequence). This CDR3 has 19 amino acids. J was trimmed by 2 bases and V by 2 bases; bases with no gene match: 12. The CDR3 loop reads CASSLQLAGGSAIQETQYF. In nucleotides, the CDR3 is TGTGCCAGCAGCTTACAACTAGCGGGGGGTTCGGCAATTCAAGAGACCCAGTACTTC. Full variable domain (rest looked up from reference TRBV7-9 and TRBJ2-5): DTGVSQNPRHKITKRGQNVTFRCDPISEHNRLYWYRQTLGQGPEFLTYFQNEAQLEKSRLLSDRFSAERPKGSFSTLEIQRTEQGDSAMYLCASSLQLAGGSAIQETQYFGPGTRLLVL.

The chain carries TRBV5-1 and TRBJ1-2; TRBD1 aligns across 9 bases. Per the germline V gene, CDR1 is SGHRS and CDR2 is YFSETQ. The junction had 9 bases not matched to a gene; V was cut back by 7 bases and J by 8 bases. This CDR3 comprises 13 residues. The CDR3 DNA is TGCGCCAGCTTTCCGGGGACAGGGCAAGGCTACACCTTC. This gives the protein CASFPGTGQGYTF.

The chain couples TRBV19 to TRBJ1-2, with unresolved D. Trimming removed 7 bases from V and 5 bases from J, with 20 bases in between. The CDR3 length is 15 residues. CDR1 is LNHDA and CDR2 is SQIVND in the germline V gene (reference sequence). CDR3: CASTPAVTSRYGYTF. The CDR3 region has the DNA TGTGCCAGTACCCCGGCCGTTACCTCTAGGTATGGCTACACCTTC.

The chain carries TRBV11-2 and TRBJ2-2; 10 bases fit TRBD1. J was trimmed by 4 bases and V by 0 bases; bases with no gene match: 2. The germline V gene encodes CDR1 SGHAT and CDR2 FQNNGV. The CDR3 has 16 amino acids. As DNA, the CDR3 is TGTGCCAGCAGCTTAGATGGGACAGGGGTCACCGGGGAGCTGTTTTTT. Translation gives CASSLDGTGVTGELFF.

The rearrangement uses TRBV5-6 and TRBJ1-2, with D tentatively TRBD1 (6 bases). CDR1 is SGHDT and CDR2 is YYEEEE in the germline V gene. The CDR3 runs 15 residues. V lost 0 bases to trimming and J lost 3 bases, with 12 bases between them. This CDR3 is CASSLGRGQYYGYTF. CDR3 coding DNA: TGTGCCAGCAGCTTGGGGCGGGGGCAGTACTATGGCTACACCTTC.

This sequence joins TRBV9 and TRBJ2-7; tentatively, D is TRBD2 (6 bases). Trimming cost V 4 bases and J 2 bases, with 13 bases left between them. The CDR3 spans 14 residues. Germline CDR1 is SGDLS and CDR2 is YYNGEE. This CDR3 is CASSTGTAPYEQYF. The CDR3 bases are TGTGCCAGCAGCACCGGGACTGCCCCCTACGAGCAGTACTTC.